The TCR beta chain described here comes from a study of T cell responses to AZD1222 COVID-19 vaccine. Sequencing was performed with immunoSEQ multiplex PCR; in TCRdb, only in-frame clones are kept and a portion is missing. Of around 150,000 clones in the sample, 90% to 95% were seen once. Sequenced here: peripheral blood, sampled on day 0 of AZD1222 vaccination. This clonotype originated in an adult in good health.

The CDR3 bases are TGTGCCAGTATGGTGTCCTTCTCTGGAAACACCATATATTTT. It is translated as CASMVSFSGNTIYF. The chain recombines TRBV19 with TRBJ1-3; no definite D call. The V gene lost 7 bases and the J gene lost 0 bases, with 10 bases spanning the gap. This CDR3 is built from 14 residues. Looked up from germline, CDR1 is LNHDA and CDR2 is SQIVND (reference sequence).